This T cell receptor beta chain was obtained from a study of cytomegalovirus exposure and HLA in healthy donors. On the study more broadly: One earlier analysis, a look at roughly 180 million T cells, found around 110 million unique TCR beta sequences.

The study ran its PCR with 60 Vbeta and 13 Jbeta primers. The protocol was immunoSEQ multiplex PCR, while the TCRdb copy is restricted to in-frame clones and leaves out a portion. Here the sample spans over 150,000 clones, roughly 85% being singletons. Study results and limitations: The majority of CMV-associated TCR beta chains were reported as apparently HLA-restricted in a later analysis. While the bulk of TCR sequences proved rare, some public TCRs turned up in many donors.

Trimming cost V 1 base and J 1 base, with 11 bases left between them. Germline CDR1 SGHVS, CDR2 FQNEAQ. This CDR3 has 15 residues. Concerning this clone itself: Its antigen is currently unknown.

The sample taken for sequencing was PBMCs. This clonotype originated in a man aged 35-49 years in good health and CMV-seronegative. V gene TRBV7-8 combines with J gene TRBJ2-7; D not certain. The CDR3 nucleotides read TGTGCCAGCAGCTTAGGGCGGCGGTTGTCCTACGAGCAGTACTTC. The encoded protein is CASSLGRRLSYEQYF. Full variable domain (missing parts from reference TRBV7-8 and TRBJ2-7): GAGVSQSPRYKVAKRGQDVALRCDPISGHVSLFWYQQALGQGPEFLTYFQNEAQLDKSGLPSDRFFAERPEGSVSTLKIQRTQQEDSAVYLCASSLGRRLSYEQYFGPGTRLTVT.